These 20 T cell receptor beta chains share one sample of origin, sequenced in a study of CD8 T cells in Susac syndrome. Reverse transcription of about 0.5 to 1 ug RNA was carried out with random hexamers. TCRdb reanalysed the immunoSEQ multiplex PCR reads using MiXCR and keeps one entry per CDR3 protein. The table records around 160,000 distinct CDR3 sequences, about 95% of them present only once. Sequences were obtained from CD4+ T cells from PBMCs. These receptors were collected from a human donor in good health.

V gene TRBV12-5 combines with J gene TRBJ2-3; the D gene is possibly TRBD2 (5 bases). CDR1 and CDR2 from the germline V gene are LGHNT and FRNRAP. With 9 bases removed from V and 5 bases from J, the gap between germline ends came to 21 bases. This CDR3 contains 15 residues. The CDR3: CARVYTGFSIDTQYF. CDR3 DNA sequence: TGTGCTAGAGTGTATACGGGGTTCTCCATAGATACGCAGTATTTT.

The chain has TRBV19 and TRBJ2-7; D call uncertain. The length of the CDR3 is 15 residues. The germline V and J ends were trimmed by 5 bases and 2 bases, with 16 bases remaining between them. The V gene's germline CDR1 is LNHDA and CDR2 SQIVND (reference sequence). The CDR3 nucleotides are TGTGCCAGTAGTGCAGGATGGACGATCCCCTACGAGCAGTACTTC. Residues: CASSAGWTIPYEQYF.

This chain joins TRBV6-2 or TRBV6-3 and TRBJ2-3; 10 bases are shared with TRBD2. The germline gives CDR1 MNHEY, CDR2 SVGEGT. The V gene end was trimmed by 4 bases and the J gene end by 1 base; junction bases not matched to a gene: 2. CDR3 length equals 15 residues. CDR3 nucleotide sequence: TGTGCCAGCAGTTCCGGGACTAGCGGCACAGATACGCAGTATTTT. Amino acids: CASSSGTSGTDTQYF.

The chain carries TRBV5-6 and TRBJ2-7; D is perhaps TRBD1 or TRBD2 (5 bases each). The CDR3 runs 13 residues. Germline V gives CDR1 SGHDT, CDR2 YYEEEE. V lost 3 bases and J lost 2, with 9 bases in between. CDR3 region: CASSWGRAYEQYF. DNA for the CDR3: TGTGCCAGCAGCTGGGGGAGAGCCTACGAGCAGTACTTC.

The chain uses TRBV29-1 and TRBJ2-3, with TRBD2 identical over 8 bases. Germline values: CDR1 SQVTM, CDR2 ANQGSEA. V trimming: 7 bases; J trimming: 2 bases; junction bases outside the gene matches: 11. The CDR3 has 15 amino acids. CDR3 sequence: CSGSRGGTYTDTQYF. The CDR3 nucleotides read TGCAGCGGCTCCCGCGGGGGGACCTACACAGATACGCAGTATTTT.

The chain couples TRBV7-3 to TRBJ1-1; no clear D gene. CDR3 length: 14 amino acids. The germline V gene has CDR1 SGHTA and CDR2 FQGTGA. V was cut by 5 bases and J by 3 bases, with 13 bases left in between. The CDR3 DNA reads TGTGCCAGCAGCGAAAGCGGGGTATACACTGAAGCTTTCTTT. The encoded protein is CASSESGVYTEAFF.

The J gene is TRBJ1-1, the V gene TRBV29-1, with a weak D call TRBD1 (5 bases). V was clipped by 6 bases and J by 8 bases, with 13 bases between them. From germline, CDR1 is SQVTM and CDR2 ANQGSEA. The CDR3 loop spans 11 amino acids. In DNA, the CDR3 is TGCAGCGTAGACGACAGCATAGAAGCTTTCTTT. This sequence encodes CSVDDSIEAFF.

This clonotype was counted a few times. The chain links TRBV15 to TRBJ2-3, with 12 bases aligning to TRBD2. This CDR3 comprises 16 residues. The V gene end was trimmed by 5 bases and the J gene end by 0 bases; junction bases not matched to a gene: 3. Per germline, CDR1 LNHNV and CDR2 YYDKDF (reference sequence). The CDR3 bases are TGTGCCACCAGCCGAGGACTAGCGGGGAGCACAGATACGCAGTATTTT. Amino acids: CATSRGLAGSTDTQYF.

CDR3 sequence: CSVTQGDYGYTF. Written as DNA, the CDR3 is TGCAGTGTCACTCAGGGTGACTATGGCTACACCTTC. The chain carries TRBV20-1 and TRBJ1-2, with D maybe TRBD1 (5 bases). CDR3 size: 12 residues. V was trimmed by 7 bases and J by 3 bases, leaving 12 bases between them. The germline V gene has CDR1 DFQATT and CDR2 SNEGSKA (reference sequence).

The gene calls are TRBV20-1 and TRBJ2-3; D may be TRBD1 (5 bases). Germline lookup yields CDR1 DFQATT and CDR2 SNEGSKA (reference sequence). This CDR3 is built from 13 residues. Trimming removed 5 bases from V and 2 bases from J, with 11 bases in between. As DNA, the CDR3 is TGCAGTGCTTCAAGGGGTGACACAGATACGCAGTATTTT. It codes for CSASRGDTDTQYF.

As DNA, the CDR3 is TGTGCCGGCCACACCCCGGCGGGGGCACCCCTCCACTTT. It encodes CAGHTPAGAPLHF. The chain carries TRBV2 and TRBJ1-6; TRBD1 might be the D (5 bases). Trimming took 11 bases from V and 11 from J, leaving 19 bases between them. This CDR3 has 13 amino acids. Germline V gene data show CDR1 as SNHLY and CDR2 as FYNNEI.

This clonotype was recorded once. The CDR3 protein is CSVEDGSDTQYF. The CDR3, as DNA: TGCAGCGTTGAAGATGGGTCGGATACGCAGTATTTT. The chain has TRBV29-1 and TRBJ2-3, with D unclear. Trimming shortened V by 0 bases and J by 6 bases, and 7 bases separated the two germline ends. The CDR3 length is 12 residues. The germline V gene has CDR1 SQVTM and CDR2 ANQGSEA.

The V and J genes are TRBV6-6 and TRBJ2-7, with 10 bases matching TRBD1. Germline lookup yields CDR1 MNHNY and CDR2 SVGAGI (reference sequence). There are 14 residues in the CDR3. J was trimmed by 8 bases and V by 2 bases; bases with no gene match: 6. The CDR3 sequence: CASSYPGQGWKQYF. CDR3 DNA sequence: TGTGCCAGCAGTTACCCGGGACAGGGGTGGAAGCAGTACTTC.

This chain links TRBV7-8 with TRBJ1-1, with D possibly TRBD1 on 6 matching bases. V lost 6 bases to trimming and J lost 6 bases, with 11 bases between them. CDR3 size: 12 residues. CDR1 SGHVS and CDR2 FQNEAQ come from the germline V gene. The CDR3 bases are TGTGCCAGCAGAACAGGGATGGCTGAAGCTTTCTTT. Its translation is CASRTGMAEAFF.

The chain joins TRBV15 to TRBJ1-2, with 9 bases matching TRBD1. Germline values: CDR1 LNHNV, CDR2 YYDKDF (reference sequence). The CDR3 is 16 amino acids. With 1 base clipped from V and 4 bases from J, the junction kept 7 bases outside the gene matches. The CDR3 region is CATSRAWGQGSYGYTF. The CDR3 bases are TGTGCCACCAGCAGAGCATGGGGACAGGGATCCTATGGCTACACCTTC.

This clonotype was picked up one time. This chain connects TRBV4-3 to TRBJ2-5, with D perhaps TRBD1 (6 bases). The CDR3 is made up of 13 amino acids. V dropped 5 bases and J dropped 5 bases, with 12 bases sitting between them. Germline values: CDR1 LGHNA, CDR2 YSLEER. CDR3 DNA: TGCGCCAGCAGCTCGGACAGCCGGGAGACCCAGTACTTC. Encoded protein: CASSSDSRETQYF.

This clonotype has just one count. V and J are TRBV3-1 and TRBJ2-5; the D is unclear. The germline V gene has CDR1 LGHDT and CDR2 YNNKEL (reference sequence). The CDR3 covers 16 residues. V lost 2 bases and J 5 bases, leaving 18 bases between the germline ends. CDR3 sequence reads: CASSQSPAPTGETQYF. CDR3 in DNA: TGTGCCAGCAGCCAATCTCCGGCCCCTACCGGGGAGACCCAGTACTTC.

This clonotype was seen only once. V usage is TRBV15 and J usage is TRBJ1-2; D unresolved. The germline CDR1 and CDR2 sequences are LNHNV and YYDKDF (reference sequence). Trimming took off 1 base at V and 4 bases at J, with 4 bases between the two ends. CDR3 length: 12 amino acids. CDR3 nucleotides: TGTGCCACCAGCAGAGGGGTCTATGGCTACACCTTC. It codes for CATSRGVYGYTF. The full variable domain, in which reference TRBV15 and TRBJ1-2 provide the parts outside the CDR3, is DAMVIQNPRYQVTQFGKPVTLSCSQTLNHNVMYWYQQKSSQAPKLLFHYYDKDFNNEADTPDNFQSRRPNTSFCFLDIRSPGLGDTAMYLCATSRGVYGYTFGSGTRLTVV.

The chain links TRBV5-6 to TRBJ1-5; D uncertain. CDR1 is SGHDT, CDR2 YYEEEE, per germline. Trimming took off 1 base at V and 2 bases at J, with 19 bases between the two ends. The CDR3 is made up of 18 amino acids. CDR3: CASSLRGGSEGRNQPQHF. The CDR3 region has the DNA TGTGCCAGCAGCTTGAGAGGCGGGTCAGAGGGTCGCAATCAGCCCCAGCATTTT. Filled out from reference TRBV5-6 and TRBJ1-5, the complete variable domain reads DAGVTQSPTHLIKTRGQQVTLRCSPKSGHDTVSWYQQALGQGPQFIFQYYEEEERQRGNFPDRFSGHQFPNYSSELNVNALLLGDSALYLCASSLRGGSEGRNQPQHFGDGTRLSIL.

This clonotype occurred a few times. The chain couples TRBV9 to TRBJ1-1, with D uncertain. Trimming stripped 3 bases from V and 1 base from J, with 4 bases between. Germline CDR1 and CDR2: SGDLS and YYNGEE. This CDR3 is 12 amino acids long. CDR3 nucleotide sequence: TGTGCCAGCAGCGGTACGAACACTGAAGCTTTCTTT. It specifies CASSGTNTEAFF.